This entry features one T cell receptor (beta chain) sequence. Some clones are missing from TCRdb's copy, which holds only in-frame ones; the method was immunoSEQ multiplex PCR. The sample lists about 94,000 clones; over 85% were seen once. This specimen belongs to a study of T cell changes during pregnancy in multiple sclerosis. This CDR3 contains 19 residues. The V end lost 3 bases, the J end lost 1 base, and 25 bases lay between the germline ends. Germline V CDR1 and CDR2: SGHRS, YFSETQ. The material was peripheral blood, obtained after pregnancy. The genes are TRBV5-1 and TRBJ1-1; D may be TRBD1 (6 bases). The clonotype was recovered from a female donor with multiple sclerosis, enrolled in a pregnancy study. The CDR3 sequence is CASSSYRFRDKEANTEAFF. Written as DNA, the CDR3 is TGCGCCAGCAGCTCCTACCGGTTCCGGGACAAGGAGGCGAACACTGAAGCTTTCTTT.